One and the same sample provided the 22 T cell receptor beta chains below, sequenced in a study of cytomegalovirus exposure and HLA in healthy donors. TCRdb keeps only in-frame clones here, not all; method: immunoSEQ multiplex PCR. Of some 240,000 clones listed, 83% are singletons. Sequencing was carried out using PBMCs. The receptors originated from a woman younger than 35 in good health and CMV-seronegative.

This CDR3 is CASSYSPASNYGYTF. As DNA, the CDR3 is TGTGCCAGCAGTTACTCTCCGGCAAGTAACTATGGCTACACCTTC. This chain uses TRBV6-5 with TRBJ1-2; D is unresolved. CDR3 size: 15 residues. Per the germline V gene, CDR1 is MNHEY and CDR2 is SVGAGI. The germline V and J ends were trimmed by 0 bases and 1 base, with 9 bases remaining between them.

The chain is built from TRBV18 and TRBJ2-6; no clear D. The length of the CDR3 is 16 residues. Germline V CDR1 and CDR2: KGHSH, LQKENI. Trimming took 6 bases from V and 0 from J, leaving 12 bases between them. CDR3 sequence: CASSGRTYSGANVLTF. The CDR3 DNA sequence: TGTGCCAGCTCCGGACGGACGTACTCTGGGGCCAACGTCCTGACTTTC.

The chain is built from TRBV28 and TRBJ1-2; D uncertain. The CDR3 spans 12 residues. CDR1 and CDR2 (germline): MDHEN, SYDVKM. V was cut by 6 bases and J by 6 bases, with 11 bases left in between. The CDR3: CASRAGIDGYTF. CDR3 DNA sequence: TGTGCCAGCAGGGCCGGGATTGATGGCTACACCTTC.

The chain carries TRBV28 and TRBJ2-6; 7 bases align to TRBD1. Trimming removed 6 bases from V and 2 bases from J; junction bases left unmatched: 7. Germline V CDR1 and CDR2: MDHEN, SYDVKM. CDR3 length: 16 residues. CDR3 sequence reads: CASRVEQGPGANVLTF. CDR3 in DNA: TGTGCCAGCAGAGTCGAACAGGGGCCTGGGGCCAACGTCCTGACTTTC. Variable domain in full (rest from reference TRBV28 and TRBJ2-6): DVKVTQSSRYLVKRTGEKVFLECVQDMDHENMFWYRQDPGLGLRLIYFSYDVKMKEKGDIPEGYSVSREKKERFSLILESASTNQTSMYLCASRVEQGPGANVLTFGAGSRLTVL.

J is TRBJ1-5 and V is TRBV6-5; D is possibly TRBD1 (5 bases). This CDR3 spans 15 amino acids. V was trimmed by 6 bases and J by 7 bases, leaving 19 bases between them. Germline V gene lookup returns CDR1 MNHEY and CDR2 SVGAGI. The CDR3: CASSRTRVGEQPQHF. The CDR3 DNA reads as TGTGCCAGCAGCCGGACGAGGGTAGGGGAACAGCCCCAGCATTTT.

The gene calls are TRBV5-1 and TRBJ1-6; 9 nucleotides match TRBD1. V was clipped by 4 bases and J by 7 bases; unmatched bases: 9. This CDR3 contains 16 residues. Per the germline V gene, CDR1 is SGHRS and CDR2 is YFSETQ. CDR3 loop: CASSNTGGAGNSPLHF. DNA of the CDR3: TGCGCCAGCAGCAATACAGGGGGCGCTGGGAATTCACCCCTCCACTTT.

The V gene is TRBV7-3, the J gene TRBJ1-1; the D gene is possibly TRBD1 (6 bases). Per germline, CDR1 SGHTA and CDR2 FQGTGA. V was trimmed by 4 bases and J by 3 bases, leaving 18 bases between them. This CDR3 spans 16 amino acids. The CDR3 bases are TGTGCCAGCAGCTCGCAGGGGAAGTTACGGGACACTGAAGCTTTCTTT. Encoded protein: CASSSQGKLRDTEAFF.

V and J are TRBV2 and TRBJ1-5; weak D call: TRBD1 (6 bases). This CDR3 region has 17 residues. With 6 bases removed from V and 0 bases from J, the gap between germline ends came to 18 bases. The germline V gene encodes CDR1 SNHLY and CDR2 FYNNEI. Written as DNA, the CDR3 is TGTGCCAGCAGGGATGGGACACATCGATATAGCAATCAGCCCCAGCATTTT. It encodes CASRDGTHRYSNQPQHF.

The genes are TRBV19 and TRBJ2-3, with 7 bases fitting TRBD1. The CDR3 is made up of 14 amino acids. The V gene's germline CDR1 is LNHDA and CDR2 SQIVND (reference sequence). V shed 5 bases, J shed 1 base, and the junction held 3 bases outside the gene matches. CDR3 residues: CASSGTARTDTQYF. The DNA of the CDR3 is TGTGCCAGTAGTGGGACAGCCCGCACAGATACGCAGTATTTT.

The rearrangement uses TRBV6-1 and TRBJ2-4; tentative D call: TRBD2 (6 bases). Per the germline V gene, CDR1 is MNHNS and CDR2 is SASEGT. Trimming left V 4 bases short and J 0 bases short, with 16 bases between. The CDR3 runs 17 residues. CDR3: CASSVREITLAKNIQYF. The CDR3 DNA follows: TGTGCCAGCAGTGTCCGGGAGATAACACTAGCCAAAAACATTCAGTACTTC.

The chain combines TRBV2 with TRBJ1-2; TRBD1 agrees at 7 bases. V lost 6 bases, J lost 8 bases, and 9 bases stayed unmatched. CDR3 size: 13 residues. Germline-derived CDR1 and CDR2 are SNHLY and FYNNEI. The chain's CDR3 is CASRGDSFDGYTF. CDR3 nucleotide sequence: TGTGCCAGCAGAGGGGACAGTTTCGACGGCTACACCTTC.

The rearrangement links TRBV27 to TRBJ2-7, with 14 bases that match TRBD2. The V and J ends lost 6 bases and 6 bases, in that order; junction bases with no gene match: 13. The length of the CDR3 is 17 residues. Germline CDR1 reads MNHEY; CDR2 reads SMNVEV (reference sequence). The CDR3 DNA is TGTGCCAGCAGCCCCCGAGGGACTAGCGGGAGTAGTAGCGAGCAGTACTTC. It encodes CASSPRGTSGSSSEQYF.

This sequence joins TRBV14 and TRBJ2-5, with 7 bases identical to TRBD1. The CDR3 extends over 13 amino acids. J gave up 7 bases and V 3 bases, and 5 bases lay outside the gene matches. CDR1 is SGHDN, CDR2 FVKESK, per germline. In DNA, the CDR3 is TGTGCCAGCAGCCAGAGACAGGGCGGGACCCAGTACTTC. It encodes CASSQRQGGTQYF.

The chain recombines TRBV2 with TRBJ1-6, with a tentative D call TRBD1 (5 bases). The germline gives CDR1 SNHLY, CDR2 FYNNEI. Trimming left V 7 bases short and J 5 bases short, with 9 bases between. The CDR3 covers 13 residues. CDR3 loop: CASMTVNNSPLHF. The CDR3 DNA sequence: TGTGCCAGCATGACAGTAAATAATTCACCCCTCCACTTT.

The genes are TRBV5-1 and TRBJ2-3; TRBD2 agrees at 14 bases. Germline assignment: CDR1 SGHRS and CDR2 YFSETQ. The CDR3 spans 17 residues. V was pared by 4 bases and J by 6 bases, with 10 bases of the junction left unmatched. Written as DNA, the CDR3 is TGCGCCAGCAGCCTGGGAGGAGGACTAGCGGGAGGTGATACGCAGTATTTT. This encodes CASSLGGGLAGGDTQYF.

The V gene is TRBV6-5, the J gene TRBJ1-2; D ambiguous. Germline V gene sequence: CDR1 MNHEY, CDR2 SVGAGI. V dropped 0 bases and J dropped 3 bases, with 8 bases sitting between them. The CDR3 is made up of 14 amino acids. The CDR3 loop is CASSYSGIHYGYTF. As DNA, the CDR3 is TGTGCCAGCAGTTACTCCGGGATCCACTATGGCTACACCTTC.

The CDR3 region has the DNA TGCGCCAGCAGCTTGTCTCTCGGGGATACGCAGTATTTT. Its translation is CASSLSLGDTQYF. The chain links TRBV5-1 to TRBJ2-3, with D unclear. This CDR3 is built from 13 residues. Germline CDR1 is SGHRS and CDR2 is YFSETQ. The V end was cut by 1 base, the J end by 6 bases, with 9 bases between.

This chain links TRBV11-2 with TRBJ2-5; TRBD2 aligns across 7 bases. This CDR3 has 14 residues. Germline CDR1 reads SGHAT; CDR2 reads FQNNGV. The V gene end was trimmed by 6 bases and the J gene end by 1 base; junction bases not matched to a gene: 5. CDR3 region: CASSQAGLQETQYF. In nucleotides, the CDR3 is TGTGCCAGCAGTCAAGCGGGGCTCCAAGAGACCCAGTACTTC. Full variable domain (remainder filled in from reference TRBV11-2 and TRBJ2-5): EAGVAQSPRYKIIEKRQSVAFWCNPISGHATLYWYQQILGQGPKLLIQFQNNGVVDDSQLPKDRFSAERLKGVDSTLKIQPAKLEDSAVYLCASSQAGLQETQYFGPGTRLLVL.

This sequence joins TRBV2 and TRBJ1-1; 10 bases map to TRBD1. Germline lookup yields CDR1 SNHLY and CDR2 FYNNEI. The CDR3 contains 13 residues. The V and J ends lost 8 bases and 8 bases, in that order; junction bases with no gene match: 8. CDR3 loop: CASGGTGVAEAFF. The CDR3 nucleotides read TGTGCCAGCGGCGGGACAGGGGTTGCCGAAGCTTTCTTT.

The chain joins TRBV2 to TRBJ1-5; D not resolved. This CDR3 is built from 15 residues. Trimming shortened V by 7 bases and J by 0 bases, and 13 bases separated the two germline ends. Per germline, CDR1 SNHLY and CDR2 FYNNEI. The CDR3 here is CASTKSLDSNQPQHF. The DNA for the CDR3 is TGTGCCAGCACCAAATCCCTGGATAGCAATCAGCCCCAGCATTTT.

This clone came up once. The V call is TRBV5-1, the J call TRBJ2-7; D unclear. Per the germline V gene, CDR1 is SGHRS and CDR2 is YFSETQ. The ends were cut back, 1 base at V and 6 bases at J, with 17 bases in the middle. CDR3 length: 15 amino acids. In nucleotides, the CDR3 is TGCGCCAGCAGCTTGTCGCTAGACCGCACCCGCGAGCAGTACTTC. Protein sequence: CASSLSLDRTREQYF.

The J gene is TRBJ2-4, the V gene TRBV11-2; possibly TRBD1 or TRBD2 for D (5 bases each). This CDR3 is 14 amino acids long. CDR1 and CDR2 (germline): SGHAT, FQNNGV. V was trimmed by 1 base and J by 1 base, leaving 5 bases between them. The CDR3 spells CASSLGGAKNIQYF. The CDR3 coding sequence is TGTGCCAGCAGCTTAGGGGGGGCCAAAAACATTCAGTACTTC.